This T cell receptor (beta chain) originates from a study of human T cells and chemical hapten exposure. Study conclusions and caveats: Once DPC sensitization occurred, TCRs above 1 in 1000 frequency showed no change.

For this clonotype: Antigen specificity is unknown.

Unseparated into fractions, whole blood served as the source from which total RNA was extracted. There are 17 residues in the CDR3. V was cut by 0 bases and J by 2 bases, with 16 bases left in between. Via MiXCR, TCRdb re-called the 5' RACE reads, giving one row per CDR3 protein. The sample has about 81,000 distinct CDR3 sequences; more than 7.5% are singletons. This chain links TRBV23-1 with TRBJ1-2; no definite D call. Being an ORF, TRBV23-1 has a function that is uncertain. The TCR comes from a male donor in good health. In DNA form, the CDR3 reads TGCGCCAGCAGTCAATCTTCTGGGCAGGAGTTGAACTATGGCTACACCTTC. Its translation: CASSQSSGQELNYGYTF.